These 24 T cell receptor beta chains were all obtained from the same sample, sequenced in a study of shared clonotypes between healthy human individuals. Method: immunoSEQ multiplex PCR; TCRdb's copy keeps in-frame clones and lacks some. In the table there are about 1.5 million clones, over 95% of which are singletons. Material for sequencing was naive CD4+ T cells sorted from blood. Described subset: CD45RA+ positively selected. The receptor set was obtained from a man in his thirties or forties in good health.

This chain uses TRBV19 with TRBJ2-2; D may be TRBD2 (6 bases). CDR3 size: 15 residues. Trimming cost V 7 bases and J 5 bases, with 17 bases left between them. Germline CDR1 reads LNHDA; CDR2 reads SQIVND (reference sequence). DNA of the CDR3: TGTGCCAGTACCCCAACTAAGGCGGGAACCGGGGAGCTGTTTTTT. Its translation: CASTPTKAGTGELFF.

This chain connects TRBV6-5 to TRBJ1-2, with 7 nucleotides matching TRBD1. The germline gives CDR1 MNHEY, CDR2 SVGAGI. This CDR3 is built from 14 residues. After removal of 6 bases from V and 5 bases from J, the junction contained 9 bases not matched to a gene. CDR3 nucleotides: TGTGCCAGCAGGGGCGGACAGGCCAAATATGGCTACACCTTC. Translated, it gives CASRGGQAKYGYTF.

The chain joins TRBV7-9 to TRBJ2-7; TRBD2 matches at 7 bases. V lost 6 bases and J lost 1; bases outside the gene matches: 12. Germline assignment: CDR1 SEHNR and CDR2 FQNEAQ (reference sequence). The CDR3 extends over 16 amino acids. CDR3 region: CASSRARGEGSYEQYF. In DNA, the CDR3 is TGTGCCAGCAGTAGGGCCCGGGGGGAAGGGTCCTACGAGCAGTACTTC.

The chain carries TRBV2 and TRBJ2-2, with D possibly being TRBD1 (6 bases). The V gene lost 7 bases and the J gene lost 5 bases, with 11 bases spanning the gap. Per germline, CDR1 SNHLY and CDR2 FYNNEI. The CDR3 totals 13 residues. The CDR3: CASKPGVTGELFF. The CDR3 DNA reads TGTGCCAGCAAACCAGGGGTTACCGGGGAGCTGTTTTTT.

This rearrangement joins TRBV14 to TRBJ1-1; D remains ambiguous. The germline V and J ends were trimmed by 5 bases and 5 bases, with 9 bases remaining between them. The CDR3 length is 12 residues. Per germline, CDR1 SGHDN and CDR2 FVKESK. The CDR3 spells CASSLRGTEAFF. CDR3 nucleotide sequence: TGTGCCAGCAGCTTAAGAGGGACTGAAGCTTTCTTT.

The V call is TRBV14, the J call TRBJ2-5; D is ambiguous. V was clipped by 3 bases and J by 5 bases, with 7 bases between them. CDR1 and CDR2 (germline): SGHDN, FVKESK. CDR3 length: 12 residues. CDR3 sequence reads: CASSQFKETQYF. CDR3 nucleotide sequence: TGTGCCAGCAGCCAGTTTAAGGAGACCCAGTACTTC.

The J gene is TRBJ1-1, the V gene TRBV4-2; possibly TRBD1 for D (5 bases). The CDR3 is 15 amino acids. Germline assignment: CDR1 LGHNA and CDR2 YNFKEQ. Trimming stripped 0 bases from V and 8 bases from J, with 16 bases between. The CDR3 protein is CASSQDRGHEKEAFF. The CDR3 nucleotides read TGTGCCAGCAGCCAAGATAGAGGACACGAAAAAGAAGCTTTCTTT.

The CDR3, as DNA: TGCAGCGTGGGGATAATAGCGGGACTATCCTACGAGCAGTACTTC. Its protein is CSVGIIAGLSYEQYF. The genes are TRBV29-1 and TRBJ2-7, with TRBD2 matching 8 bases. This CDR3 contains 15 residues. V dropped 6 bases and J dropped 1; count of bases not matched to a gene: 11. The germline CDR1 and CDR2 sequences are SQVTM and ANQGSEA.

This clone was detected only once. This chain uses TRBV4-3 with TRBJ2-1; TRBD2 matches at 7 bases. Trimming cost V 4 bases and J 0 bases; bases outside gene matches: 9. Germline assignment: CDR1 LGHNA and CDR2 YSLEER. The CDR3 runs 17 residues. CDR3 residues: CASSLTSGGSSYNEQFF. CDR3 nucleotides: TGCGCCAGCAGCCTTACTTCTGGCGGGAGCTCCTACAATGAGCAGTTCTTC.

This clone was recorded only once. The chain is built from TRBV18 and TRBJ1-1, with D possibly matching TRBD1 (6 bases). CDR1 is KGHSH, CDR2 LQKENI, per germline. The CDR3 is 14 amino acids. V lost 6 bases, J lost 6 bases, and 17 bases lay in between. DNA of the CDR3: TGTGCCAGCTCCCTCCCGGGGGGGCGCGCTGAAGCTTTCTTT. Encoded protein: CASSLPGGRAEAFF.

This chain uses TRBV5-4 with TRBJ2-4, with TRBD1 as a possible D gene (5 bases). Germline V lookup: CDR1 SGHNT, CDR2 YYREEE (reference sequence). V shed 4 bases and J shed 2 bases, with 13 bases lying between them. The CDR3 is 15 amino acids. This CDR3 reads CASSNLKGPKNIQYF. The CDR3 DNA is TGTGCCAGCAGCAACCTGAAGGGGCCCAAAAACATTCAGTACTTC.

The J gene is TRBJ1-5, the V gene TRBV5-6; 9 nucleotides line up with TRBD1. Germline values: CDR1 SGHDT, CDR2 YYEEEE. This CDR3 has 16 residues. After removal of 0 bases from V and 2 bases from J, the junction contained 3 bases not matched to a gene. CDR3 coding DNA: TGTGCCAGCAGCTTGGGGTGGGACAGGGGCAATCAGCCCCAGCATTTT. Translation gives CASSLGWDRGNQPQHF.

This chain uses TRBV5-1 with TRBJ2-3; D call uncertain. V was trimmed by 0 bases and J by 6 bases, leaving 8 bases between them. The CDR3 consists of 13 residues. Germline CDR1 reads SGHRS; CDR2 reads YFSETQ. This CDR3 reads CASSLAVLDTQYF. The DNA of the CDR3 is TGCGCCAGCAGCTTGGCCGTGCTCGATACGCAGTATTTT.

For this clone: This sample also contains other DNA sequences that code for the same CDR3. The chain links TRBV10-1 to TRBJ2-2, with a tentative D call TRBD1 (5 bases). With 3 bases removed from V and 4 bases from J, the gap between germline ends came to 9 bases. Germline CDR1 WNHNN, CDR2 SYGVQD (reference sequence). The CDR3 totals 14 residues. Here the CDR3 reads CASSDRVGTGELFF. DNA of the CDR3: TGCGCCAGCAGTGACAGGGTTGGCACCGGGGAGCTGTTTTTT.

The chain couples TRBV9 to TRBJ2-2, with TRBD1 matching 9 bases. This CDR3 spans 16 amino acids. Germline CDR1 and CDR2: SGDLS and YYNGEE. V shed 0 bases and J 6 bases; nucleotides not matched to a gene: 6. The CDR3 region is CASSVVGQGNAGELFF. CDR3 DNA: TGTGCCAGCAGCGTAGTGGGACAGGGTAACGCCGGGGAGCTGTTTTTT.

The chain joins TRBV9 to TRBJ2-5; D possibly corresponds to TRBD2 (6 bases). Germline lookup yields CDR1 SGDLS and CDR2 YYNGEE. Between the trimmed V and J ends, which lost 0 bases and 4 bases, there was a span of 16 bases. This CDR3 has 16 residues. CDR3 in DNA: TGTGCCAGCAGCGTAGGGGCCCGGGAGAATGGAGAGACCCAGTACTTC. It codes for CASSVGARENGETQYF.

The CDR3 coding sequence is TGTGCCAGCAGCACCCTAGCCTACAATGAGCAGTTCTTC. It is translated as CASSTLAYNEQFF. The chain is built from TRBV11-3 and TRBJ2-1; D is undetermined. Germline CDR1 and CDR2: SGHNT and YENEEA. The CDR3 is made up of 13 amino acids. Trimming removed 5 bases from V and 2 bases from J, with 7 bases in between.

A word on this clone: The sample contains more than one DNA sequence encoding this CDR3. The CDR3, as DNA: TGTGCCAGCAGCCAAGATCTCTGGGAGACCCAGTACTTC. It yields the protein CASSQDLWETQYF. The chain joins TRBV4-2 to TRBJ2-5; D unclear. The CDR3 runs 13 residues. Germline CDR1 and CDR2: LGHNA and YNFKEQ. V was cut by 0 bases and J by 5 bases, with 7 bases left in between.

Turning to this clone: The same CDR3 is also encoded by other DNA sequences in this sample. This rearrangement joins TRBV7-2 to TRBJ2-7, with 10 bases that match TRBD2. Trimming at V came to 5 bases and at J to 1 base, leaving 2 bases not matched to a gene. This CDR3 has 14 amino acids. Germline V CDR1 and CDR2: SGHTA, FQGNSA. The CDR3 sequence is CASSPSGSSYEQYF. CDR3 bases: TGTGCCAGCAGCCCTAGCGGGAGTTCCTACGAGCAGTACTTC.

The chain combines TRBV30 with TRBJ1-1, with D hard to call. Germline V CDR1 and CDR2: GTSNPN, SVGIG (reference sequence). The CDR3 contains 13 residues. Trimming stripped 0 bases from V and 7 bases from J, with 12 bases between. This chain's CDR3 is CAWSVGSALEAFF. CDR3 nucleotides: TGTGCCTGGAGTGTGGGGTCGGCACTTGAAGCTTTCTTT. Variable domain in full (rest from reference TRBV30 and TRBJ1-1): SQTIHQWPATLVQPVGSPLSLECTVEGTSNPNLYWYRQAAGRGLQLLFYSVGIGQISSEVPQNLSASRPQDRQFILSSKKLLLSDSGFYLCAWSVGSALEAFFGQGTRLTVV.

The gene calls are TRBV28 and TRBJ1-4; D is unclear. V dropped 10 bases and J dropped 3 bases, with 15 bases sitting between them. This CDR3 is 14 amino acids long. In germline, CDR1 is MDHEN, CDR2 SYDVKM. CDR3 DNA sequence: TGTGCCACCTACGGTAGGCGGTCTAATGAAAAACTGTTTTTT. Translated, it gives CATYGRRSNEKLFF.

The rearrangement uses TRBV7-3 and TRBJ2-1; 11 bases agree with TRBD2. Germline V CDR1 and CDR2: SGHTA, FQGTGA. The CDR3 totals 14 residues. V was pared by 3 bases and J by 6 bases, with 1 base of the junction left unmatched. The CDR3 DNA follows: TGTGCCAGCAGCTTTAGCGGGAGGGCCAATGAGCAGTTCTTC. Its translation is CASSFSGRANEQFF.

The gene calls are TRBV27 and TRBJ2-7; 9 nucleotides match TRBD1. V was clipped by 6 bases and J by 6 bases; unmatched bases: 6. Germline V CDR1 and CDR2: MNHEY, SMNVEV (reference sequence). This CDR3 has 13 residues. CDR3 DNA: TGTGCCAGCAGCTTACAGGGGGCAGGCGAGCAGTACTTC. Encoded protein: CASSLQGAGEQYF.

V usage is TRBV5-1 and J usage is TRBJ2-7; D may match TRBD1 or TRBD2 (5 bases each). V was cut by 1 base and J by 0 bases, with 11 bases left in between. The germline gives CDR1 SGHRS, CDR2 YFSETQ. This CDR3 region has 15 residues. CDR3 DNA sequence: TGCGCCAGCAGCTTGATCTCGGGACCCTCCTACGAGCAGTACTTC. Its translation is CASSLISGPSYEQYF.